These 23 T cell receptor beta chains share one sample of origin, sequenced in a study of PD-1 blockade in classical Hodgkin lymphoma. Time point indicated: cycle 4 day 1 (C4D1), after 6 weeks of nivolumab. All patients experienced relapse after autologous stem cell transplantation, and brentuximab vedotin exposure was variable. Data came from immunoSEQ multiplex PCR; TCRdb stores just in-frame clones and leaves some out. The repertoire holds approximately 96,000 clones, with about 93% as singletons. Sequencing was performed on peripheral blood mononuclear cells (PBMCs), taken before the fourth cycle of nivolumab. These receptors were obtained from a human donor with classical Hodgkin lymphoma.

V is TRBV19 and J is TRBJ1-3; D gene uncertain. Per the germline V gene, CDR1 is LNHDA and CDR2 is SQIVND (reference sequence). The CDR3 covers 12 residues. V was trimmed by 5 bases and J by 4 bases, leaving 6 bases between them. The CDR3 sequence: CASSSEGNTIYF. CDR3 nucleotides: TGTGCCAGTAGTTCGGAGGGAAACACCATATATTTT.

The chain joins TRBV7-9 to TRBJ1-1, with TRBD1 matching over 9 bases. J was trimmed by 11 bases and V by 5 bases; bases with no gene match: 15. CDR3 length: 15 amino acids. Germline V lookup: CDR1 SEHNR, CDR2 FQNEAQ (reference sequence). The CDR3 coding sequence is TGTGCCAGCAGCCTGGGACAGGGCGCCCTTGGGGAGGCTTTCTTT. Amino acid sequence: CASSLGQGALGEAFF.

The chain recombines TRBV20-1 with TRBJ2-1; weak D call: TRBD1 (7 bases). The ends were cut back, 6 bases at V and 13 bases at J, with 13 bases in the middle. Germline lookup yields CDR1 DFQATT and CDR2 SNEGSKA (reference sequence). The CDR3 length is 10 residues. DNA of the CDR3: TGCAGTGCGTTGCGGGACAGTCAGTTCTTC. This sequence encodes CSALRDSQFF.

The chain joins TRBV10-3 to TRBJ2-7; perhaps TRBD1 as D (7 bases). V lost 7 bases and J 5 bases, leaving 15 bases between the germline ends. CDR3 size: 13 residues. Germline V gene sequence: CDR1 ENHRY, CDR2 SYGVKD. CDR3 residues: CAINQGGVDEQYF. The CDR3 nucleotides are TGTGCCATCAATCAGGGGGGTGTGGACGAGCAGTACTTC.

The chain couples TRBV6-1 to TRBJ2-6; a weak D match, TRBD1 (6 bases). Trimming stripped 7 bases from V and 5 bases from J, with 24 bases between. The germline CDR1 and CDR2 sequences are MNHNS and SASEGT. This CDR3 has 18 amino acids. In DNA form, the CDR3 reads TGTGCCAGCATCGAAGCGTTGACAGGTGCGTCGTGGGCCAACGTCCTGACTTTC. Residues: CASIEALTGASWANVLTF.

This chain links TRBV27 with TRBJ2-5; TRBD1 matches 9 bases. Germline assignment: CDR1 MNHEY and CDR2 SMNVEV (reference sequence). The CDR3 consists of 15 residues. The V gene end was trimmed by 6 bases and the J gene end by 3 bases; junction bases not matched to a gene: 8. The DNA for the CDR3 is TGTGCCAGCAGAGTCCGGGACAGGGCCAAAGAGACCCAGTACTTC. Its protein product is CASRVRDRAKETQYF.

V and J are TRBV28 and TRBJ2-2; no clear D gene. The germline CDR1 and CDR2 sequences are MDHEN and SYDVKM. The V gene lost 10 bases and the J gene lost 4 bases, with 4 bases spanning the gap. CDR3 length: 10 amino acids. The CDR3 coding sequence is TGTGCCACCTCCACCGGGGAGCTGTTTTTT. Its translation is CATSTGELFF.

The chain is built from TRBV4-1 and TRBJ2-7; 12 bases fit TRBD2. The ends lost 0 bases at V and 3 bases at J; junction bases unmatched: 15. The CDR3 spans 20 residues. Germline CDR1 reads MGHRA; CDR2 reads YSYEKL. This chain's CDR3 is CASSQDSPGGLAGFHYEQYF. The CDR3 bases are TGCGCCAGCAGCCAAGATAGTCCGGGGGGACTAGCGGGCTTCCACTACGAGCAGTACTTC.

This chain uses TRBV21-1 with TRBJ1-4; TRBD1 was called by the table and not checked on the DNA. TRBV21-1 is assigned pseudogene status. The CDR3 covers 14 residues. The CDR3 sequence is CASSKAGGGEKLFF. The DNA for the CDR3 is TGTGCCAGCAGCAAAGCAGGGGGTGGTGAAAAACTGTTTTTT.

J is TRBJ2-1 and V is TRBV19; TRBD2 agrees at 7 bases. Trimming took 4 bases from V and 5 from J; bases not matched to a gene: 11. Germline V gene sequence: CDR1 LNHDA, CDR2 SQIVND (reference sequence). The CDR3 runs 16 residues. The CDR3 DNA reads TGTGCCAGTAGTACAAACCTAGGACTAGGGAACAATGAGCAGTTCTTC. Amino acid sequence: CASSTNLGLGNNEQFF.

The V call is TRBV28, the J call TRBJ1-5; D remains ambiguous. Germline V gene data show CDR1 as MDHEN and CDR2 as SYDVKM. V lost 8 bases to trimming and J lost 8 bases, with 16 bases between them. The CDR3 consists of 13 residues. CDR3 DNA sequence: TGTGCCAGCCATCCCCCGGGAGCGGAGCCCCAGCATTTT. Encoded protein: CASHPPGAEPQHF.

This rearrangement joins TRBV6-6 to TRBJ2-7; no definite D call. V lost 6 bases and J 3 bases, leaving 12 bases between the germline ends. CDR3 size: 13 residues. CDR1 and CDR2 from the germline V gene are MNHNY and SVGAGI (reference sequence). The CDR3 DNA is TGTGCCAGCAGCCCGACCCTAAGCTACGAGCAGTACTTC. Its translation is CASSPTLSYEQYF.

This CDR3 is CASSQTETYEQYF. The CDR3 nucleotides are TGTGCCAGCAGCCAAACAGAAACCTACGAGCAGTACTTC. This rearrangement joins TRBV5-4 to TRBJ2-7; D unresolved. CDR3 size: 13 residues. Trimming took off 4 bases at V and 2 bases at J, with 10 bases between the two ends. Germline V gene sequence: CDR1 SGHNT, CDR2 YYREEE (reference sequence).

The J gene is TRBJ2-1, the V gene TRBV30, with TRBD2 identical over 11 bases. This CDR3 comprises 19 residues. CDR1 and CDR2 from the germline V gene are GTSNPN and SVGIG (reference sequence). The J segment lost 3 bases and the V segment lost 7 bases, leaving 20 bases of the junction unmatched. The CDR3 DNA reads TGTGCCTCGACTCCTAGCGGGAGGTTTCAGGGGTTTCTCTACAATGAGCAGTTCTTC. Protein sequence: CASTPSGRFQGFLYNEQFF.

This chain joins TRBV28 and TRBJ1-2; D uncertain. The V end lost 2 bases, the J end lost 3 bases, and 4 bases lay between the germline ends. Germline-derived CDR1 and CDR2 are MDHEN and SYDVKM. This CDR3 has 12 residues. CDR3 amino acids: CASSLGDYGYTF. As DNA, the CDR3 is TGTGCCAGCAGTTTAGGGGACTATGGCTACACCTTC.

This chain connects TRBV7-9 to TRBJ2-7, with a possible D match to TRBD2 (5 bases). This CDR3 is 12 amino acids long. Germline V gives CDR1 SEHNR, CDR2 FQNEAQ (reference sequence). Trimming left V 5 bases short and J 2 bases short, with 7 bases between. Here the CDR3 DNA reads TGTGCCAGCAGCCCCGGGACCTACGAGCAGTACTTC. It translates to CASSPGTYEQYF.

This chain connects TRBV19 to TRBJ1-5; D might be TRBD1 (6 bases). The CDR3 consists of 14 residues. Germline CDR1 is LNHDA and CDR2 is SQIVND (reference sequence). The V and J ends lost 5 bases and 5 bases respectively, with 13 bases between them. The CDR3 nucleotides read TGTGCCAGTAGTGTCAGGGGCGGCGATCAGCCCCAGCATTTT. Its translation: CASSVRGGDQPQHF. Drawing the rest from reference TRBV19 and TRBJ1-5, the complete variable domain is DGGITQSPKYLFRKEGQNVTLSCEQNLNHDAMYWYRQDPGQGLRLIYYSQIVNDFQKGDIAEGYSVSREKKESFPLTVTSAQKNPTAFYLCASSVRGGDQPQHFGDGTRLSIL.

This rearrangement joins TRBV5-1 to TRBJ2-5, with unresolved D. V lost 2 bases and J 5 bases, leaving 7 bases between the germline ends. Per the germline V gene, CDR1 is SGHRS and CDR2 is YFSETQ. The CDR3 spans 12 residues. The CDR3 sequence is CASSLPKETQYF. The CDR3 DNA reads TGCGCCAGCAGCTTACCGAAGGAGACCCAGTACTTC.

The chain links TRBV10-3 to TRBJ1-5, with 7 bases identical to TRBD1. The CDR3 runs to 15 residues. Germline trimming cut 6 bases from V and 2 bases from J; bases unmatched to any gene: 7. Germline V gives CDR1 ENHRY, CDR2 SYGVKD. The CDR3 protein is CAISPQGGGNQPQHF. CDR3 nucleotide sequence: TGTGCCATCAGCCCCCAGGGGGGGGGCAATCAGCCCCAGCATTTT.

The chain joins TRBV7-8 to TRBJ2-1; weak D call: TRBD2 (5 bases). Germline CDR1 SGHVS, CDR2 FQNEAQ. Deletions cut 1 base from V and 1 base from J, with 11 bases between. The CDR3 is 16 residues long. CDR3 amino acids: CASSLGVGESYNEQFF. In nucleotides, the CDR3 is TGTGCCAGCAGCTTAGGTGTGGGAGAGTCCTACAATGAGCAGTTCTTC.

The chain links TRBV18 to TRBJ1-1; D unclear. This CDR3 is 14 amino acids long. Per the germline V gene, CDR1 is KGHSH and CDR2 is LQKENI. V was shortened by 2 bases and J by 2 bases, with 9 bases between the two germline ends. This CDR3 is CASSPSPLNTEAFF. The CDR3 DNA is TGTGCCAGCTCACCAAGTCCCCTCAACACTGAAGCTTTCTTT. Looking up the rest from reference TRBV18 and TRBJ1-1 gives the full variable domain: NAGVMQNPRHLVRRRGQEARLRCSPMKGHSHVYWYRQLPEEGLKFMVYLQKENIIDESGMPKERFSAEFPKEGPSILRIQQVVRGDSAAYFCASSPSPLNTEAFFGQGTRLTVV.

This chain joins TRBV7-8 and TRBJ2-7, with D perhaps matching TRBD1 or TRBD2 (5 bases each). The V gene's germline CDR1 is SGHVS and CDR2 FQNEAQ. This CDR3 region has 15 residues. Between the trimmed V and J ends, which lost 2 bases and 5 bases, there was a span of 16 bases. Here the CDR3 DNA reads TGTGCCAGCAGCTTACAGGGAGTCCTAGGCCACGAGCAGTACTTC. This sequence encodes CASSLQGVLGHEQYF.

The J gene is TRBJ1-2, the V gene TRBV10-3, with D maybe TRBD1 (5 bases). Germline V CDR1 and CDR2: ENHRY, SYGVKD. The CDR3 sequence is 16 residues long. Deletions cut 0 bases from V and 4 bases from J, with 15 bases between. Written as DNA, the CDR3 is TGTGCCATCAGTGAGTCTGGGGGTTCGGAGGGCTATGGCTACACCTTC. Protein product: CAISESGGSEGYGYTF.